This entry lists 15 T cell receptor beta chains sequenced from one sample in a study of blood T cell repertoires in COVID-19 (dated by TCRdb to the early 2020s). The library came from the immunoSEQ multiplex PCR assay. TCRdb stores this immuneACCESS table with in-frame sequences only. Part of the clones is absent; in the studies checked, under half of the shortfall reflects unresolved V genes, and no reason is known for the rest. This sample comprises a few hundred thousand clones, about 85% of them detected only once. 0.87% of the sample is in the top ten clones. The sequencing input was peripheral blood. The receptors stem from a human donor with COVID-19, enrolled during active disease. The donor label of this sample is uncertain.

V and J are TRBV3-1 (or the pseudogene TRBV3-2) and TRBJ2-7; TRBD2 matches at 10 bases. CDR3 length: 15 amino acids. V trimming: 4 bases; J trimming: 5 bases; junction bases outside the gene matches: 8. Per the germline V gene, CDR1 is LGHDT and CDR2 is YNNKEL (reference sequence). CDR3 in amino acids: CASSLKAGGRHEQYF. Written as DNA, the CDR3 is TGTGCCAGCAGCCTAAAAGCGGGAGGGAGACACGAGCAGTACTTC.

The V gene is TRBV30, the J gene TRBJ2-7; weak D call: TRBD2 (5 bases). The CDR3 length is 13 residues. Deletions cut 2 bases from V and 4 bases from J, with 12 bases between. The germline V gene has CDR1 GTSNPN and CDR2 SVGIG (reference sequence). CDR3 in DNA: TGTGCCTGGAGTCCTGACGAGGGTTACGAGCAGTACTTC. Protein: CAWSPDEGYEQYF.

The chain is built from TRBV18 and TRBJ2-3; TRBD2 matches 11 bases. The CDR3 extends over 15 amino acids. V shed 1 base, J shed 6 bases, and the junction held 3 bases outside the gene matches. CDR1 KGHSH and CDR2 LQKENI come from the germline V gene. The DNA of the CDR3 is TGTGCCAGCTCACCACGGGCTAGCGGGAGGGATACGCAGTATTTT. Protein product: CASSPRASGRDTQYF. The full variable domain, rest sourced from reference TRBV18 and TRBJ2-3, is NAGVMQNPRHLVRRRGQEARLRCSPMKGHSHVYWYRQLPEEGLKFMVYLQKENIIDESGMPKERFSAEFPKEGPSILRIQQVVRGDSAAYFCASSPRASGRDTQYFGPGTRLTVL.

V is TRBV5-1 and J is TRBJ1-1; D is unresolved. CDR3 length: 15 amino acids. The germline V gene has CDR1 SGHRS and CDR2 YFSETQ. V lost 0 bases and J 3 bases, leaving 12 bases between the germline ends. The CDR3: CASSLDSPLDTEAFF. The CDR3 bases are TGCGCCAGCAGCTTGGACAGCCCCTTAGACACTGAAGCTTTCTTT.

The chain joins TRBV19 to TRBJ1-2; possibly TRBD1 for D (5 bases). The germline V gene has CDR1 LNHDA and CDR2 SQIVND (reference sequence). The CDR3 covers 15 residues. Trimming cost V 0 bases and J 8 bases, with 16 bases left between them. The chain's CDR3 is CASSIDGTGDGGYTF. Written as DNA, the CDR3 is TGTGCCAGTAGTATAGATGGTACAGGCGATGGGGGCTACACCTTC.

This rearrangement joins TRBV19 to TRBJ1-1; possible D gene TRBD1, 6 bases. Germline-derived CDR1 and CDR2 are LNHDA and SQIVND (reference sequence). The CDR3 contains 13 residues. V lost 6 bases, J lost 6 bases, and 14 bases lay in between. Here the CDR3 DNA reads TGTGCCAGTAGCTCCAACAGGGCTGCTGAAGCTTTCTTT. Translation gives CASSSNRAAEAFF.

Turning to this clone: Different DNA sequences within this sample yield the same CDR3. The rearrangement uses TRBV5-1 and TRBJ2-7, with a tentative D call TRBD1 (5 bases). Germline V CDR1 and CDR2: SGHRS, YFSETQ. The CDR3 sequence is 13 residues long. Trimming took off 0 bases at V and 3 bases at J, with 7 bases between the two ends. CDR3 region: CASSLVQGYEQYF. The CDR3 DNA follows: TGCGCCAGCAGCTTGGTTCAGGGCTACGAGCAGTACTTC. Using reference TRBV5-1 and TRBJ2-7 for the parts outside the CDR3, the full variable domain is KAGVTQTPRYLIKTRGQQVTLSCSPISGHRSVSWYQQTPGQGLQFLFEYFSETQRNKGNFPGRFSGRQFSNSRSEMNVSTLELGDSALYLCASSLVQGYEQYFGPGTRLTVT.

The V and J genes are TRBV10-2 and TRBJ1-4; the match to TRBD1 covers 9 bases. This CDR3 is built from 16 residues. J gave up 7 bases and V 3 bases, and 9 bases lay outside the gene matches. Germline V lookup: CDR1 WSHSY, CDR2 SAAADI. CDR3 residues: CASSDGGTGRGEKLFF. CDR3 nucleotide sequence: TGCGCCAGCAGTGATGGGGGGACAGGGAGGGGTGAAAAACTGTTTTTT.

V and J are TRBV11-3 and TRBJ2-5; D possibly corresponds to TRBD1 (6 bases). The CDR3 has 15 amino acids. The V end lost 1 base, the J end lost 1 base, and 10 bases lay between the germline ends. Germline V gene lookup returns CDR1 SGHNT and CDR2 YENEEA. Here the CDR3 reads CASSLGGQLQETQYF. The DNA for the CDR3 is TGTGCCAGCAGCTTAGGTGGACAGCTCCAAGAGACCCAGTACTTC.

This rearrangement joins TRBV2 to TRBJ2-2, with TRBD2 as a possible D gene (6 bases). The CDR3 is made up of 16 amino acids. The germline V gene encodes CDR1 SNHLY and CDR2 FYNNEI. V was clipped by 4 bases and J by 4 bases, with 16 bases between them. CDR3 nucleotide sequence: TGTGCCAGCAGTGGGGGGGTTACCCCGGGCACCGGGGAGCTGTTTTTT. Its protein is CASSGGVTPGTGELFF.

The V call is TRBV30, the J call TRBJ1-3; no definite D call. Germline CDR1 GTSNPN, CDR2 SVGIG (reference sequence). Trimming stripped 2 bases from V and 0 bases from J, with 11 bases between. This CDR3 comprises 15 residues. The CDR3: CAWSSRAPSGNTIYF. In nucleotides, the CDR3 is TGTGCCTGGAGTTCGCGGGCCCCCTCTGGAAACACCATATATTTT.

The gene calls are TRBV27 and TRBJ1-5, with D unresolved. CDR3 length: 15 amino acids. CDR1 and CDR2 (germline): MNHEY, SMNVEV (reference sequence). Trimming removed 3 bases from V and 0 bases from J, with 9 bases in between. The CDR3 is CASSFIPYSNQPQHF. In DNA form, the CDR3 reads TGTGCCAGCAGTTTTATTCCGTATAGCAATCAGCCCCAGCATTTT.

V and J are TRBV12-3 or TRBV12-4 and TRBJ2-7; TRBD2 matches 8 bases. With V trimmed by 4 bases and J by 6 bases, 5 bases remained unmatched. The CDR3 is made up of 13 amino acids. CDR3 sequence: CASSSGLVAEQYF. The DNA for the CDR3 is TGTGCCAGCAGTTCGGGACTAGTCGCCGAGCAGTACTTC.

V usage is TRBV9 and J usage is TRBJ2-7; 14 bases line up with TRBD2. Germline CDR1 and CDR2: SGDLS and YYNGEE. CDR3 length: 15 residues. Trimming cost V 0 bases and J 7 bases; bases outside gene matches: 3. The CDR3: CASSVDGLAGGEQYF. As DNA, the CDR3 is TGTGCCAGCAGCGTAGACGGACTAGCGGGAGGAGAGCAGTACTTC.

The chain joins TRBV5-6 to TRBJ1-4; D gene ambiguous. CDR1 SGHDT and CDR2 YYEEEE come from the germline V gene. V was pared by 4 bases and J by 12 bases, with 13 bases between. CDR3 length: 12 amino acids. For the CDR3, the DNA is TGTGCCAGCAGCCCTGGGAGGACGGAACTGTTTTTT. Protein: CASSPGRTELFF.